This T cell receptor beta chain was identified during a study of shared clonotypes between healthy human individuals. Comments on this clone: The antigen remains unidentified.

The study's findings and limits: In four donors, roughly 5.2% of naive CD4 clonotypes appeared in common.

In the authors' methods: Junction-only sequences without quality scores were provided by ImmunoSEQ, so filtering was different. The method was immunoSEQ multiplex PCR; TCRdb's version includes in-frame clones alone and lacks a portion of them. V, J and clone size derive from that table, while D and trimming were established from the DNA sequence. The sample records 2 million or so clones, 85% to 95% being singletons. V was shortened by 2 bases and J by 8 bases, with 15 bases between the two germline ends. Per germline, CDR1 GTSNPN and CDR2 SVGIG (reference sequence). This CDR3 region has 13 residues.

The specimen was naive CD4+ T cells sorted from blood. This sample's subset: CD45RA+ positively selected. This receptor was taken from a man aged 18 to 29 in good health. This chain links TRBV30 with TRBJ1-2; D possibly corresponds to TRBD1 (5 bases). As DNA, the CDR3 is TGTGCCTGGAGTTTCAGGGAGGTTCAGGGCTACACCTTC. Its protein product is CAWSFREVQGYTF.